The clone carrying this T cell receptor beta chain was counted many times. These data are taken from a study of blood T cell repertoires in COVID-19. Study information: Donors in the United States, Italy and Spain gave samples during acute or convalescent COVID-19. The cDNA or gDNA used as material had been derived from T cells, B-cell-depleted T cells, or PBMCs.

Per the authors' pipeline: Amplification of reference gene primers provided the estimated nucleated cell counts. Clones were sequenced by immunoSEQ multiplex PCR, and TCRdb holds only the in-frame ones, with some missing. Clone size and the V and J calls come from that table; the DNA yielded D and trimming. This table has around 160,000 clones, 65% to 85% appearing once. V shed 1 base and J 9 bases; nucleotides not matched to a gene: 6. This CDR3 contains 15 residues. In germline, CDR1 is SGHRS, CDR2 YFSETQ. V usage is TRBV5-1 and J usage is TRBJ2-1, with 11 bases that match TRBD2. The receptor's source is a man in his sixties with active or convalescent COVID-19. Sample: peripheral blood. The CDR3 DNA reads TGCGCCAGCAGCTTGTATCTAGCGGGAGGCGGTGAGCAGTTCTTC. This codes for CASSLYLAGGGEQFF.